This TCR beta chain emerged from a study of cytomegalovirus exposure and HLA in healthy donors. V dropped 7 bases and J dropped 2; count of bases not matched to a gene: 5. This CDR3 spans 13 amino acids. CDR1 is SNHLY, CDR2 FYNNEI, per germline. The PCR contained 60 Vbeta and 13 Jbeta primers. Sequenced by immunoSEQ multiplex PCR; TCRdb stores in-frame clones only, minus some. The sample has about 270,000 clones, 75% to 90% seen once. The chain links TRBV2 to TRBJ2-7; 7 bases are a match to TRBD1. The sequence was obtained from a man in his forties in good health and CMV-seropositive. Specimen: PBMCs. In DNA, the CDR3 is TGTGCCAGCAACCGGGACAGAACCTACGAGCAGTACTTC. Protein: CASNRDRTYEQYF.